The present T cell receptor beta chain was sequenced within a study of blood T cell repertoires in COVID-19 (dated by TCRdb to 2019 to 2021). About the investigation overall: Collaborator samples came from the United States, Italy and Spain and covered acute and convalescent phases of COVID-19. The prospective study material was composed of cDNA or gDNA derived from T cells, B-cell-depleted T cells, or PBMCs. Subjects who had been exposed to COVID-19, were actively infected with it, or had recovered from it provided the deeply sampled blood TCRbeta repertoires that made up the dataset. The repertoires were released in a freely available public database meant as a resource for research on the immune response to SARS-CoV-2. Samples were obtained from the ongoing ImmuneRACE study (first 160 participants) and from roughly 1,300 subjects provided by 6 global collaborators. A de-identified subject ID, COVID-19 status, age in years and sex were almost always included in the sample metadata. HLA class I and class II types, where available, came from metadata supplied by the sample provider rather than from assay-based typing.

The paper's findings and limits, for the study overall: The quantity of clinical and demographic metadata differed by source and by participant and was supplied without curation.

Concerning this clone: The target of this receptor is not known. It has no much larger one-base neighbor in the sample; base qualities were not kept.

Collaborating institutions collected whole blood in K2EDTA tubes following their own protocols. For TCRbeta analysis, collaborator samples were shipped as frozen whole blood, as isolated PBMCs, or as DNA extracted from either sample type. The CDR3 holds 14 amino acids from the cysteine to the phenylalanine. Of all the DNA, just the CDR3 is kept, 42 bases in frame from base 1. Compared with germline, V lacks 3 bases and J lacks 5 bases; bases without a gene match: 7. The germline V gene specifies SGHDT as CDR1 and YYEEEE as CDR2. TCRbeta CDR3 regions were amplified from genomic DNA by means of the immunoSEQ Assay, a bias-controlled multiplex PCR. Concerning the study's data processing: The number of nucleated cells in each sample was estimated by amplification of reference gene primers within the assay. Sequence reads were collapsed and filtered to measure the absolute abundance of every unique TCRbeta CDR3 rearrangement. Productive Simpson clonality was computed per sample as the square root of Simpson's diversity index over productive rearrangements. TCRdb's version of the immuneACCESS table is confined to in-frame rearrangements and falls short of the full clone set. An unresolved V gene accounts for under half of the shortfall where checked; the remainder is of unknown origin. V, J and clone size reflect that table, while D and trimming were determined from the DNA. The sample profile shows 99,000 or so clones; about 76% of them were found once. Roughly a fifth of the sample lies in the top ten.

This sequence originates from a woman in her 70s with acute or convalescent COVID-19. The rearranged segments are TRBV5-6 and TRBJ1-2, with TRBD1 identical over 7 junction bases. Material for sequencing was peripheral blood. The CDR3 in this case is CASSSDRESYGYTF. The nucleotides are TGTGCCAGCAGCTCCGACAGGGAATCATATGGCTACACCTTC.